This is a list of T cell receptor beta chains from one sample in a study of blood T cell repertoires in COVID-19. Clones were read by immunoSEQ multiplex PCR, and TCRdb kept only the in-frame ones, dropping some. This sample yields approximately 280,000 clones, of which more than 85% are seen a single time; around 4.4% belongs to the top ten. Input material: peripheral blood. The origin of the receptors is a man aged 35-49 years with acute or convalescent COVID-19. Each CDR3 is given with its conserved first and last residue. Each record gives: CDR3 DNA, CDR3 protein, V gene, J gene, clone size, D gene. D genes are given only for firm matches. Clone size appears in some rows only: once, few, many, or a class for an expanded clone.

CDR3 DNA: TGTGCCAGCAGCCCCCTAAGCCTCGAAGCTTTCTTT
CDR3 protein: CASSPLSLEAFF
V gene: TRBV7-8
J gene: TRBJ1-1
clone size: .
D gene: .

CDR3 DNA: TGCGCCAGCAGCTCGGCGGGACAGGCCTTCTCTGGGGCCAACGTCCTGACTTTC
CDR3 protein: CASSSAGQAFSGANVLTF
V gene: TRBV5-1
J gene: TRBJ2-6
clone size: .
D gene: TRBD1

CDR3 DNA: TGTGCCAGTAGTTTCCCGGCAGGGGCTGCCATCGCTGAAGCTTTCTTT
CDR3 protein: CASSFPAGAAIAEAFF
V gene: TRBV19
J gene: TRBJ1-1
clone size: once
D gene: .

CDR3 DNA: TGTGCCAGCAGTTCGATGCCAGGGAGGGCCTCTGGGGCCAACGTCCTGACTTTC
CDR3 protein: CASSSMPGRASGANVLTF
V gene: TRBV27
J gene: TRBJ2-6
clone size: .
D gene: TRBD2

CDR3 DNA: TGTGCCAGCAGTGCCCCCCCACAGAGCTCTGGAAACACCATATATTTT
CDR3 protein: CASSAPPQSSGNTIYF
V gene: TRBV2
J gene: TRBJ1-3
clone size: .
D gene: .

CDR3 DNA: TGTGCCAGCAGCTTGGATGGGCAGGCAAATCAGCCCCAGCATTTT
CDR3 protein: CASSLDGQANQPQHF
V gene: TRBV5-4
J gene: TRBJ1-5
clone size: .
D gene: .

CDR3 DNA: TGTGCCAGCAGCCAGGGGGGAAGTCGTGGCTACACCTTC
CDR3 protein: CASSQGGSRGYTF
V gene: TRBV3-1/TRBV3-2
J gene: TRBJ1-2
clone size: .
D gene: .

CDR3 DNA: TGTGCCAGCAGCCCTCAGGGAAGTAGCGGGGGAGATACGCAGTATTTT
CDR3 protein: CASSPQGSSGGDTQYF
V gene: TRBV5-4
J gene: TRBJ2-3
clone size: .
D gene: TRBD2

CDR3 DNA: TGTGCCAGCAGCGCCGGGACAGCCTCCCTGACTATCTATGGCTACACCTTC
CDR3 protein: CASSAGTASLTIYGYTF
V gene: TRBV5-4
J gene: TRBJ1-2
clone size: .
D gene: TRBD1

CDR3 DNA: TGTGCCAGCAGCCCTTCAAGCAAGGCGGGATACAATGAGCAGTTCTTC
CDR3 protein: CASSPSSKAGYNEQFF
V gene: TRBV7-9
J gene: TRBJ2-1
clone size: .
D gene: .

CDR3 DNA: TGTGCCAGCAGCTTAGCAGGGACACGTAATTCACCCCTCCACTTT
CDR3 protein: CASSLAGTRNSPLHF
V gene: TRBV7-2
J gene: TRBJ1-6
clone size: .
D gene: .

CDR3 DNA: TGTGCCAGTAGTCCGGGACAGCCGAACACTGAAGCTTTCTTT
CDR3 protein: CASSPGQPNTEAFF
V gene: TRBV19
J gene: TRBJ1-1
clone size: .
D gene: TRBD1

CDR3 DNA: TGTGCCAGCAGCTTAGGGGCCGGGGGGTCCTACGAGCAGTACTTC
CDR3 protein: CASSLGAGGSYEQYF
V gene: TRBV11-3
J gene: TRBJ2-7
clone size: .
D gene: TRBD2

CDR3 DNA: TGTGCCAGCAGCCAAGAAGACAGTACGAGCTCCTATAATTCACCCCTCCACTTT
CDR3 protein: CASSQEDSTSSYNSPLHF
V gene: TRBV4-2
J gene: TRBJ1-6
clone size: once
D gene: .

CDR3 DNA: TGTGCCAGCAGCCCCCATTTGACAGGGCACAATGAGCAGTTCTTC
CDR3 protein: CASSPHLTGHNEQFF
V gene: TRBV9
J gene: TRBJ2-1
clone size: .
D gene: TRBD1

CDR3 DNA: TGTGCCAGCGGACGACTAGCGGGGGAGTCAGATACGCAGTATTTT
CDR3 protein: CASGRLAGESDTQYF
V gene: TRBV18
J gene: TRBJ2-3
clone size: .
D gene: TRBD2

CDR3 DNA: TGTGCCAGCAGCGGTACCAAGACAGGCTTTAATTCACCCCTCCACTTT
CDR3 protein: CASSGTKTGFNSPLHF
V gene: TRBV7-9
J gene: TRBJ1-6
clone size: .
D gene: .

CDR3 DNA: TGTGCCATCAGCACCAGGACAGGGGCGGAATTCGGTGAGCAGTTCTTC
CDR3 protein: CAISTRTGAEFGEQFF
V gene: TRBV10-3
J gene: TRBJ2-1
clone size: .
D gene: TRBD1

CDR3 DNA: TGTGCCAGCAGTCCAGGGTGGGGCAATCAGCCCCAGCATTTT
CDR3 protein: CASSPGWGNQPQHF
V gene: TRBV6-5
J gene: TRBJ1-5
clone size: .
D gene: .

CDR3 DNA: TGTGCCAGCAGTGCACAGGGAACCTTTACGGGCTCCTATAATTCACCCCTCCACTTT
CDR3 protein: CASSAQGTFTGSYNSPLHF
V gene: TRBV6-1
J gene: TRBJ1-6
clone size: .
D gene: .

CDR3 DNA: TGTGCCAGCAGCTCCTCCCAGGGGACAGGGACCTATGGCTACACCTTC
CDR3 protein: CASSSSQGTGTYGYTF
V gene: TRBV3-1/TRBV3-2
J gene: TRBJ1-2
clone size: few
D gene: TRBD1

CDR3 DNA: TGTGCCAGCAGCTTAGCGTCTGGGGGCCCCTACAATGAGCAGTTCTTC
CDR3 protein: CASSLASGGPYNEQFF
V gene: TRBV7-8
J gene: TRBJ2-1
clone size: .
D gene: .

CDR3 DNA: TGCAGCGCAGAACTCCAGGTGACCACTGAAGCTTTCTTT
CDR3 protein: CSAELQVTTEAFF
V gene: TRBV29-1
J gene: TRBJ1-1
clone size: .
D gene: .

CDR3 DNA: TGTGCCAGCGCCGGCCGAGGGGAGCAGTACTTC
CDR3 protein: CASAGRGEQYF
V gene: TRBV6-5
J gene: TRBJ2-7
clone size: .
D gene: .

CDR3 DNA: TGTGCCAGCAGCCGATTTGACAGGGCAGAGGCCGAGCAGTACTTC
CDR3 protein: CASSRFDRAEAEQYF
V gene: TRBV5-6
J gene: TRBJ2-7
clone size: few
D gene: TRBD1

CDR3 DNA: TGTGCCAGCAGCTTAGGGACAGGCTATAATGAAAAACTGTTTTTT
CDR3 protein: CASSLGTGYNEKLFF
V gene: TRBV7-2
J gene: TRBJ1-4
clone size: .
D gene: TRBD1

CDR3 DNA: TGTGCCATTTCAACCGGGACACTTGGAAACACCATATATTTT
CDR3 protein: CAISTGTLGNTIYF
V gene: TRBV15
J gene: TRBJ1-3
clone size: .
D gene: .

CDR3 DNA: TGTGCCAGTAGTATGGAGGCTTTCTATGGCTACACCTTC
CDR3 protein: CASSMEAFYGYTF
V gene: TRBV19
J gene: TRBJ1-2
clone size: .
D gene: .

CDR3 DNA: TGTGCCGGAGGCGTAGTCAACAGTCGCGAGCAGTACTTC
CDR3 protein: CAGGVVNSREQYF
V gene: TRBV2
J gene: TRBJ2-7
clone size: .
D gene: .

CDR3 DNA: TGCAGCGTTGAGGTACCACGGGGGAATCCCTACGAGCAGTACTTC
CDR3 protein: CSVEVPRGNPYEQYF
V gene: TRBV29-1
J gene: TRBJ2-7
clone size: once
D gene: .

CDR3 DNA: TGTGCCATCAGTGAGACTAGCTTCAATGAGCAGTTCTTC
CDR3 protein: CAISETSFNEQFF
V gene: TRBV10-3
J gene: TRBJ2-1
clone size: .
D gene: .

CDR3 DNA: TGTGCCAGCAGCTATGGACAGCCCGGGACTGAAGCTTTCTTT
CDR3 protein: CASSYGQPGTEAFF
V gene: TRBV4-2
J gene: TRBJ1-1
clone size: .
D gene: .

CDR3 DNA: TGTGCCAGCAGCTCACAGGTATCCTACGAGCAGTACTTC
CDR3 protein: CASSSQVSYEQYF
V gene: TRBV7-2
J gene: TRBJ2-7
clone size: .
D gene: .

CDR3 DNA: TGTGCCAGCAAGCAAGGGACTCGCTCCTACGAGCAGTACTTC
CDR3 protein: CASKQGTRSYEQYF
V gene: TRBV6-6
J gene: TRBJ2-7
clone size: .
D gene: .

CDR3 DNA: TGCAGCGTTGGGCATTCTAATGAAAAACTGTTTTTT
CDR3 protein: CSVGHSNEKLFF
V gene: TRBV29-1
J gene: TRBJ1-4
clone size: .
D gene: .

CDR3 DNA: TGTGCCAGCAGCCGAAACTCGGTACGGAAAAACATTCAGTACTTC
CDR3 protein: CASSRNSVRKNIQYF
V gene: TRBV27
J gene: TRBJ2-4
clone size: many
D gene: .

CDR3 DNA: TGCGCCAGCAGCTTGTCCCCGACTGCGACAGGGGGCACTGAAGCTTTCTTT
CDR3 protein: CASSLSPTATGGTEAFF
V gene: TRBV5-1
J gene: TRBJ1-1
clone size: .
D gene: TRBD1

CDR3 DNA: TGCGCCAGCAGTCAATCTAGGAGTGAAGCTTTCTTT
CDR3 protein: CASSQSRSEAFF
V gene: TRBV23-1
J gene: TRBJ1-1
clone size: .
D gene: .

CDR3 DNA: TGTGCCAGTAGTATGCGGGCGGGGAGCAACACTGAAGCTTTCTTT
CDR3 protein: CASSMRAGSNTEAFF
V gene: TRBV19
J gene: TRBJ1-1
clone size: .
D gene: .

CDR3 DNA: TGTGCCAGCAGAACGCTAAACACTGAAGCTTTCTTT
CDR3 protein: CASRTLNTEAFF
V gene: TRBV12-3/TRBV12-4
J gene: TRBJ1-1
clone size: .
D gene: .

CDR3 DNA: TGTGCCAGCAGTTTACAGATGGAGACCCAGTACTTC
CDR3 protein: CASSLQMETQYF
V gene: TRBV12-3/TRBV12-4
J gene: TRBJ2-5
clone size: .
D gene: .